This entry lists 7 T cell receptor beta chains sequenced from one sample in a study of a mutant IDH1 vaccine in newly diagnosed glioma. For these receptors, no antigen is known. Measured with immunoSEQ multiplex PCR; TCRdb has only the in-frame clones, and not every one. The sample yields about 67,000 clones, roughly 87% seen once. Time point: week 47, end of study. Each dose of the vaccine consisted of 300 ug of mutant IDH1 20-mer peptide, with topical imiquimod. This specimen was PBMCs, taken from a glioma patient whose treatment included an IDH1 peptide vaccine. All receptors come from a man younger than 40 with glioma.

The chain combines TRBV2 with TRBJ2-1; D is undetermined. CDR3 length: 17 residues. Germline CDR1 and CDR2: SNHLY and FYNNEI. Trimming left V 6 bases short and J 4 bases short, with 22 bases between. As DNA, the CDR3 is TGTGCCAGCAGCGCCCCGCGATCGACTGCGGTATACAATGAGCAGTTCTTC. Its protein product is CASSAPRSTAVYNEQFF.

About this clone itself: Within the sample, other DNA sequences also encode this same CDR3. This rearrangement joins TRBV10-1 to TRBJ1-1; D gene ambiguous. The CDR3 extends over 13 amino acids. The germline V gene encodes CDR1 WNHNN and CDR2 SYGVQD (reference sequence). V gave up 3 bases and J gave up 14 bases, with 19 bases separating them. CDR3 sequence reads: CASSEVYGQLVFF. CDR3 nucleotide sequence: TGCGCCAGCAGTGAAGTTTATGGCCAGCTGGTATTCTTT.

This sequence joins TRBV5-1 and TRBJ2-7, with D perhaps being TRBD1 or TRBD2 (5 bases each). V dropped 4 bases and J dropped 0 bases, with 17 bases sitting between them. The CDR3 length is 16 residues. Germline CDR1 SGHRS, CDR2 YFSETQ. In DNA form, the CDR3 reads TGCGCCAGCAGCCCGGACCGGGACCCATTCTCCTACGAGCAGTACTTC. It yields the protein CASSPDRDPFSYEQYF.

This clone was observed a single time. The genes are TRBV4-1 and TRBJ2-1, with TRBD1 as a possible D gene (5 bases). CDR3 size: 15 residues. Trimming shortened V by 1 base and J by 0 bases, and 7 bases separated the two germline ends. Germline values: CDR1 MGHRA, CDR2 YSYEKL. In DNA, the CDR3 is TGCGCCAGCAGCCAAGTCCAGGGCTCCTACAATGAGCAGTTCTTC. This gives the protein CASSQVQGSYNEQFF.

V gene TRBV10-1 combines with J gene TRBJ2-3; D may be TRBD1 (5 bases). Germline V lookup: CDR1 WNHNN, CDR2 SYGVQD (reference sequence). Trimming removed 6 bases from V and 2 bases from J, with 12 bases in between. The CDR3 sequence is 14 residues long. The CDR3 nucleotides are TGCGCCAGCAGGGGGCCTGATGTCACAGATACGCAGTATTTT. Its translation: CASRGPDVTDTQYF.

This sequence joins TRBV7-9 and TRBJ1-2, with D unresolved. V shed 5 bases and J shed 7 bases, with 11 bases lying between them. In germline, CDR1 is SEHNR, CDR2 FQNEAQ (reference sequence). The CDR3 sequence is 12 residues long. CDR3 coding DNA: TGTGCCAGCAGCCATGCACCTAGTGGCTACACCTTC. Residues: CASSHAPSGYTF.

This clone was found once. V and J are TRBV4-1 and TRBJ1-2; maybe TRBD1 (5 bases). Per the germline V gene, CDR1 is MGHRA and CDR2 is YSYEKL. V lost 1 base to trimming and J lost 7 bases, with 28 bases between them. This CDR3 has 19 residues. In DNA, the CDR3 is TGCGCCAGCAGCCAAGCCCCCCAGGGATTTCGCCCTGGGGACTCTGGCTACACCTTC. Translated: CASSQAPQGFRPGDSGYTF.